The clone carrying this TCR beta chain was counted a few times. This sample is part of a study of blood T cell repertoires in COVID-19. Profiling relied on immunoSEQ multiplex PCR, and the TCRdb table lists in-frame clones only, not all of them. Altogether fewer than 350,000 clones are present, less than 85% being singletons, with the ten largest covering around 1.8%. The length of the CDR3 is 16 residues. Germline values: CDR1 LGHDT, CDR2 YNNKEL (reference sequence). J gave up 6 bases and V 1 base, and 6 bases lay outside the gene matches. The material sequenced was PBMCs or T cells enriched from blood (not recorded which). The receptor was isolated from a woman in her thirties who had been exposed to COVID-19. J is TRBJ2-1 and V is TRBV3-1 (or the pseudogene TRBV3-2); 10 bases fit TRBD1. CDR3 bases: TGTGCCAGCAGCCAAGGACGACAGGGGGCTCTCAATGAGCAGTTCTTC. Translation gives CASSQGRQGALNEQFF.